This TCR beta chain was captured by sequencing in a study of OX40 agonist ivuxolimab in advanced cancers. On the study more broadly: Intravenous ivuxolimab at 0.01 to 10 mg/kg was given to patients every 2 weeks. General study points: Certain nonresponders additionally had low normalized T-cell clonal expansion.

The protocol was immunoSEQ multiplex PCR, while the TCRdb copy is restricted to in-frame clones and leaves out a portion. The sample has 71,000 or so clones, approximately 90% seen once; the top ten hold less than 2.5%. As concerns this clone: What it recognizes is unknown. The same CDR3 can be traced to other DNA sequences in this sample.

This TCR was recovered from an adult with an advanced solid tumor such as melanoma, head and neck, liver or kidney cancer. Here the sequenced sample was CD4+ or CD8+ T cells sorted from blood, taken in a trial of the OX40 agonist ivuxolimab.

The CDR3 DNA follows: TGTGCCAGCAGCTTTCCTAGCACAGATACGCAGTATTTT. Encoded protein: CASSFPSTDTQYF. The V gene is TRBV7-9, the J gene TRBJ2-3; D call uncertain. Germline lookup yields CDR1 SEHNR and CDR2 FQNEAQ (reference sequence). The CDR3 extends over 13 amino acids. Trimming pared 3 bases from V and 0 bases from J, leaving 4 bases between.